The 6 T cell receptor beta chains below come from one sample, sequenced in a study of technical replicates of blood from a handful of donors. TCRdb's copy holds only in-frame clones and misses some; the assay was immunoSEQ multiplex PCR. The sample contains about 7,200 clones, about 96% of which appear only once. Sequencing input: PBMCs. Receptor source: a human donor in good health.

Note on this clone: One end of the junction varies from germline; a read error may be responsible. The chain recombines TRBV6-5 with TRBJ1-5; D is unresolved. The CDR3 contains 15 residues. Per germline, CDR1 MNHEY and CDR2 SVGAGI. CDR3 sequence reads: CATSLRNLGGQPQHF. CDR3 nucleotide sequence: TGTGCCACCAGTCTAAGAAACCTAGGAGGCCAGCCCCAGCATTTT.

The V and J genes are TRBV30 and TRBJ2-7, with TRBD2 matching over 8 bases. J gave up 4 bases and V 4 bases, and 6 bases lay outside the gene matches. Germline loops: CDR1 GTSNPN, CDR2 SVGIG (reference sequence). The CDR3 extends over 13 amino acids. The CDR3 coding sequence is TGTGCCTGGACCCCAGCGGGAGCATACGAGCAGTACTTC. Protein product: CAWTPAGAYEQYF.

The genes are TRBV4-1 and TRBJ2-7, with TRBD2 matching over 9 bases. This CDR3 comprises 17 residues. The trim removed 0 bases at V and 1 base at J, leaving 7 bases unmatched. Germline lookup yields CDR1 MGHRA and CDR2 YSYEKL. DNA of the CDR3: TGCGCCAGCAGCCAAGATCAGCTAGCGGGAAGATCCTACGAGCAGTACTTC. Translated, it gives CASSQDQLAGRSYEQYF.

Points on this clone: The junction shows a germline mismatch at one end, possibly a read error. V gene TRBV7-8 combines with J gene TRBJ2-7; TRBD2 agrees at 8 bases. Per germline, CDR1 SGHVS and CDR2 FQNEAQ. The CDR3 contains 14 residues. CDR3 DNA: TGTGCCAGCAGCCTAGCGGGCCTCACCTACGAGCAGTACTTC. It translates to CASSLAGLTYEQYF.

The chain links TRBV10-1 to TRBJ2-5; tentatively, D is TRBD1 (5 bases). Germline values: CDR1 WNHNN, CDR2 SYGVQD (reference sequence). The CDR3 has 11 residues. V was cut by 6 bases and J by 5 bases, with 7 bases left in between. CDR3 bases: TGCGCCAGCAGCTCAGGGGAGACCCAGTACTTC. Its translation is CASSSGETQYF.

The CDR3 loop reads CASSVGTVSGNTIYF. CDR3 in DNA: TGTGCCAGCAGCGTAGGGACAGTCTCTGGAAACACCATATATTTT. This chain joins TRBV7-6 and TRBJ1-3, with 7 bases fitting TRBD1. CDR1 is SGHVS, CDR2 FNYEAQ, per germline. This CDR3 region has 15 residues. J gave up 0 bases and V 5 bases, and 4 bases lay outside the gene matches.